The clone carrying this TCR beta chain was counted a single time. These data belong to a study of T cell changes during pregnancy in multiple sclerosis. Sequenced by immunoSEQ multiplex PCR; TCRdb stores in-frame clones only, minus some. The sample has tens of thousands of clones; 85% to 90% are singletons. This specimen was CD4+ T cells from peripheral blood mononuclear cells, taken in the first trimester of pregnancy. The TCR sequence derives from a female donor in good health, enrolled as a control in a pregnancy study.

CDR3: CASSLGLAGYNEQFF. CDR3 nucleotides: TGTGCCAGCAGCTTGGGGCTAGCGGGTTACAATGAGCAGTTCTTC. The rearrangement links TRBV5-4 to TRBJ2-1, with 8 bases that match TRBD2. Looked up from germline, CDR1 is SGHNT and CDR2 is YYREEE (reference sequence). V was pared by 0 bases and J by 4 bases, with 3 bases of the junction left unmatched. This CDR3 contains 15 residues.